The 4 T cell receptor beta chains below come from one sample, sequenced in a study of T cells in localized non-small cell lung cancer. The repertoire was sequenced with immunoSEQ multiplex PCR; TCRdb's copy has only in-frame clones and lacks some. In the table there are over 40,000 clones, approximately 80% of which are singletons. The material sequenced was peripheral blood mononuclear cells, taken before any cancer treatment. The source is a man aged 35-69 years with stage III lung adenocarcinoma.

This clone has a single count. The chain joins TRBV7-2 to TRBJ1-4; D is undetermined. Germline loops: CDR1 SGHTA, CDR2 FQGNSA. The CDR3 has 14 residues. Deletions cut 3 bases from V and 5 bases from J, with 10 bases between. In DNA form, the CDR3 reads TGTGCCAGCAGCTTGGGCGGACTAAATGAAAAACTGTTTTTT. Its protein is CASSLGGLNEKLFF.

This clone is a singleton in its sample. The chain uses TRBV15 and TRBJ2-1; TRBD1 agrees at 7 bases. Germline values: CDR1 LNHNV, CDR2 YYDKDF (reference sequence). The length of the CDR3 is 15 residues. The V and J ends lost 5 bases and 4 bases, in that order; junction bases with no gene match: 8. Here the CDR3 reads CATSPDRVGYNEQFF. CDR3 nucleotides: TGTGCCACCAGCCCCGACAGGGTTGGATACAATGAGCAGTTCTTC.

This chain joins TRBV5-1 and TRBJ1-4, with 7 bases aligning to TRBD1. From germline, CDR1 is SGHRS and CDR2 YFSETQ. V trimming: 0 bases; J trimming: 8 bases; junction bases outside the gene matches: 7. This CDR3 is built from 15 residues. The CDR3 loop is CASSLAGQDGEKLFF. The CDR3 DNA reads TGCGCCAGCAGCTTGGCCGGACAGGACGGAGAAAAACTGTTTTTT.

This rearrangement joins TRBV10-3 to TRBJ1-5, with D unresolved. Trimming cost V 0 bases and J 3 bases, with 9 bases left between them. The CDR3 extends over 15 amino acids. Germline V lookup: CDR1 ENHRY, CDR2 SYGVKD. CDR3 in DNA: TGTGCCATCAGTGAGTCGAGAGCCAACAATCAGCCCCAGCATTTT. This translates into CAISESRANNQPQHF.